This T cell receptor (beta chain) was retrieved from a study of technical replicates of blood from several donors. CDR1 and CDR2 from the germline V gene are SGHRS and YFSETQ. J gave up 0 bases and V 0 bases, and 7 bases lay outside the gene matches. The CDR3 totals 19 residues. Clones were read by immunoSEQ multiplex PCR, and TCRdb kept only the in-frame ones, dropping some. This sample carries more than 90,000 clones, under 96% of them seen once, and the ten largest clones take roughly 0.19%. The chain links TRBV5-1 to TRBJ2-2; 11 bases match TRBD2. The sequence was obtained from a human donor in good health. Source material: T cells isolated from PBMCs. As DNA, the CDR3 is TGCGCCAGCAGCTTGGGGCTAGCGGGGGGAGTCGCGAACACCGGGGAGCTGTTTTTT. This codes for CASSLGLAGGVANTGELFF. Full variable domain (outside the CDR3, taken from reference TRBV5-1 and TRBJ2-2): KAGVTQTPRYLIKTRGQQVTLSCSPISGHRSVSWYQQTPGQGLQFLFEYFSETQRNKGNFPGRFSGRQFSNSRSEMNVSTLELGDSALYLCASSLGLAGGVANTGELFFGEGSRLTVL.